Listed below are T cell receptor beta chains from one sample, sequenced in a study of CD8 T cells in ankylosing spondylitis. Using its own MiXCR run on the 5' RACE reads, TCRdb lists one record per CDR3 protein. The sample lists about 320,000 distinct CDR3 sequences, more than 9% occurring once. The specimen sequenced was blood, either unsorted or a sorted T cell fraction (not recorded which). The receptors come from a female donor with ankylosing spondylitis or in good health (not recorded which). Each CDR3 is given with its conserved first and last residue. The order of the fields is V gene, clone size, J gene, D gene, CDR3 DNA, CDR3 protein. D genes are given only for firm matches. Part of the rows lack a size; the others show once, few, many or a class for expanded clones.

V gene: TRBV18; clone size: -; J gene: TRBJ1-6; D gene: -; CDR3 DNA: TGTGCCAGCTCACTATCCGGGTCTGGCGTCAATTCACCCCTCCACTTT; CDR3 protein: CASSLSGSGVNSPLHF
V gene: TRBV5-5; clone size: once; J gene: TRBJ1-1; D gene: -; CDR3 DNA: TGTGCCAGCAGGGCGGGGGGAACTAACACTGAAGCTTTCTTT; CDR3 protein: CASRAGGTNTEAFF
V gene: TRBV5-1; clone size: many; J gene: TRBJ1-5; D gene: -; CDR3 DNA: TGCGCCAGCAGCTTGTTCCCCGGGCCTCAGCCCCAGCATTTT; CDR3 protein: CASSLFPGPQPQHF
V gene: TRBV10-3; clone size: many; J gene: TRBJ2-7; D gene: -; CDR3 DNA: TGTGCCATCAGTGAGGAAGGGACGGCCTACGAGCAGTACTTC; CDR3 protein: CAISEEGTAYEQYF
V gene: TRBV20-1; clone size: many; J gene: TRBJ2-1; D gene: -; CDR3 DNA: TGCAGTGCTAGAGTGGGCGGCGGGATTTTTTACAATGAGCAGTTCTTC; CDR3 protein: CSARVGGGIFYNEQFF
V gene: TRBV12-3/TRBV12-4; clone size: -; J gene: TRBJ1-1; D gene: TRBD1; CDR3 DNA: TGTGCCAGCAGTCCTCCTCCTGGGACAGCCCATTCAGGTAGGACTGAAGCTTTCTTT; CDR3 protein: CASSPPPGTAHSGRTEAFF
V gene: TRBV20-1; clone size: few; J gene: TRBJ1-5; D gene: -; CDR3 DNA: TGCAGTGCCCGCCAGGCTTTTACAGGGAAACAGGCGGATCAGCCCCAGCATTTT; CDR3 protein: CSARQAFTGKQADQPQHF
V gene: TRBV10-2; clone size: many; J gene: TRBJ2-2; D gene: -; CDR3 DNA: TGCGCCAGCAGCATCAGGATAGGCGGGGAGCTGTTTTTT; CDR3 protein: CASSIRIGGELFF
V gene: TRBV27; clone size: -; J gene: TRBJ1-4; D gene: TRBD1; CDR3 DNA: TGTGCCAGCAGATCAGGGGGCGCATACGGTGAAAAACTGTTTTTT; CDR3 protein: CASRSGGAYGEKLFF
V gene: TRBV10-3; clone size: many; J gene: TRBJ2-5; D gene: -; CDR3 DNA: TGTGCCATCAGTGAGAACGCGGCCCAAGAGACCCAGTACTTC; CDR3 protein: CAISENAAQETQYF
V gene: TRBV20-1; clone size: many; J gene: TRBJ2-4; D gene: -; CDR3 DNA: TGCAGTGCACAGACAAATTTAGCCAAAAACATTCAGTACTTC; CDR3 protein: CSAQTNLAKNIQYF
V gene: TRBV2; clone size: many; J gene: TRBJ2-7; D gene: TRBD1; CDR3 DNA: TGTGCCAGCAGTGCGAACCCGACAGGGAACGAGCAGTACTTC; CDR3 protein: CASSANPTGNEQYF
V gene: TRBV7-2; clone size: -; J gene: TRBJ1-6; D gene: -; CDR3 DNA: TGTGCCAGCAGCAAACCGGGACTCCTAGAGAATTCACCCCTCCACTTT; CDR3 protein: CASSKPGLLENSPLHF
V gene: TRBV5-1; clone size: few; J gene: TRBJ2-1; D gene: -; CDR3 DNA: TGCGCCAGCAGCTTGGCCAATCCCCGCAGTGAGCAGTTCTTC; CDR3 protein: CASSLANPRSEQFF
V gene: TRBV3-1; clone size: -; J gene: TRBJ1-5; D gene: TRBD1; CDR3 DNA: TGTGCCAGCACCCGCGGGACAGGGGGCAATCAGCCCCAGCATTTT; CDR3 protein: CASTRGTGGNQPQHF
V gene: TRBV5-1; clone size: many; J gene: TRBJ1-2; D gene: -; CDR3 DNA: TGCGCCAGCAGCTTGGCAGGGAGGAGTTATGGCTACACCTTC; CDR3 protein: CASSLAGRSYGYTF
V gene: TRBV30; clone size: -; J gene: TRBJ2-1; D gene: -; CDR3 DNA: TGTGCCTGGAGTGTAACAGCCCACGCGAGCAAGTTCTTC; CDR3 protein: CAWSVTAHASKFF
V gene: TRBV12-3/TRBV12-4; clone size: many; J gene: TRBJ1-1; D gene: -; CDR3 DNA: TGTGCCAGCAGTATTCGATTGGGGTCCACTGAAGCTTTCTTT; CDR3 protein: CASSIRLGSTEAFF
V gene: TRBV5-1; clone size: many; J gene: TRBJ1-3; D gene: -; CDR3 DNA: TGCGCCAGCAGCTTGAAGCCAGGGTCCTCTGGAAACACCATATATTTT; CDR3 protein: CASSLKPGSSGNTIYF
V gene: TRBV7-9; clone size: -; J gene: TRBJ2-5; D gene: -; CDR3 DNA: TGTGCCAGCAGCCAATCGAATCGGAGGGAGACCCAGTACTTC; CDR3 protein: CASSQSNRRETQYF
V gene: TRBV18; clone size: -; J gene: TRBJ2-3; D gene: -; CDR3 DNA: TGTGCCAGCTCACCCTGGACCGACGCAGATACGCAGTATTTT; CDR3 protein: CASSPWTDADTQYF
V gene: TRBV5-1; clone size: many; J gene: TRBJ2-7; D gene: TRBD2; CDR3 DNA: TGCGCCAGCACCCCTTTAGGGACTAGCGGGGAAGAGCAGTACTTC; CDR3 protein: CASTPLGTSGEEQYF
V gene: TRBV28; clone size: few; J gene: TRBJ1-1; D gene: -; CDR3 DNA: TGTGCCAGCAGTTCACCCTTTACAGGATCCACTGAAGCTTTCTTT; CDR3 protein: CASSSPFTGSTEAFF
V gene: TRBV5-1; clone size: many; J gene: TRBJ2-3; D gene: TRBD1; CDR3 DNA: TGCGCCAGCAGCGTGAACAGGGGGGCAGATACGCAGTATTTT; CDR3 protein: CASSVNRGADTQYF